These 26 T cell receptor beta chains share one sample of origin, sequenced in a study of control samples from healthy donors and cancer patients. This table comes from immunoSEQ multiplex PCR, and its TCRdb copy is limited to in-frame clones, with some not included. The table includes nearly 200,000 clones, about nine tenths detected once. The sequenced material came from blood. Receptors originate from a man aged 25-40 years in good health.

This clone was observed a single time. The V call is TRBV13, the J call TRBJ2-3; 11 bases match TRBD2. Germline assignment: CDR1 PRHDT and CDR2 FYEKMQ (reference sequence). The V segment lost 4 bases and the J segment 0 bases; nucleotides outside the gene matches: 12. The CDR3 covers 19 residues. CDR3 region: CASSSSRLAGLDSTDTQYF. The CDR3 DNA reads TGTGCCAGCAGCTCCTCCCGACTAGCGGGGTTGGATAGCACAGATACGCAGTATTTT.

The chain employs TRBV10-3 and TRBJ1-2; D ambiguous. The CDR3 runs to 14 residues. Germline V gives CDR1 ENHRY, CDR2 SYGVKD. Trimming cost V 0 bases and J 2 bases, with 7 bases left between them. The CDR3 coding sequence is TGTGCCATCAGTGAGTCAGGGAGGAACTATGGCTACACCTTC. It specifies CAISESGRNYGYTF.

This sequence joins TRBV11-2 and TRBJ2-7, with 7 bases aligning to TRBD1. Germline assignment: CDR1 SGHAT and CDR2 FQNNGV. The V segment lost 1 base and the J segment 4 bases; nucleotides outside the gene matches: 4. The CDR3 length is 14 residues. CDR3: CASSLADRTYEQYF. The CDR3 nucleotides read TGTGCCAGCAGCTTAGCGGACAGGACGTACGAGCAGTACTTC.

This clone was seen more than once but under ten times. The gene calls are TRBV27 and TRBJ1-2; TRBD1 aligns across 8 bases. Germline CDR1 MNHEY, CDR2 SMNVEV (reference sequence). V lost 2 bases to trimming and J lost 7 bases; unmatched junction nucleotides: 9. This CDR3 contains 15 residues. Written as DNA, the CDR3 is TGTGCCAGCAGTTTAGAGAACAGGGGGACGGGTGGCTACACCTTC. Translating gives CASSLENRGTGGYTF.

This clone was seen a single time. The CDR3 is CASSLEWGGPQHF. In nucleotides, the CDR3 is TGTGCCAGCAGCTTGGAGTGGGGAGGGCCCCAGCATTTT. This rearrangement joins TRBV5-5 to TRBJ1-5; D ambiguous. This CDR3 is 13 amino acids long. V was shortened by 0 bases and J by 9 bases, with 10 bases between the two germline ends. Per the germline V gene, CDR1 is SGHKS and CDR2 is YYEKEE (reference sequence). Based on the CDR3 plus reference TRBV5-5 and TRBJ1-5, the full variable domain is DAGVTQSPTHLIKTRGQQVTLRCSPISGHKSVSWYQQVLGQGPQFIFQYYEKEERGRGNFPDRFSARQFPNYSSELNVNALLLGDSALYLCASSLEWGGPQHFGDGTRLSIL.

This chain uses TRBV3-1 (or the pseudogene TRBV3-2) with TRBJ1-5; D perhaps matches TRBD1 (6 bases). The V and J ends lost 5 bases and 2 bases respectively, with 13 bases between them. The CDR3 consists of 15 residues. From germline, CDR1 is LGHDT and CDR2 YNNKEL (reference sequence). The CDR3 nucleotides are TGTGCCAGCAGCTGGGGAGGGGGTGGCAATCAGCCCCAGCATTTT. Amino acid sequence: CASSWGGGGNQPQHF.

This clone occurred a few times. The gene calls are TRBV11-2 and TRBJ2-4, with TRBD2 matching over 12 bases. The CDR3 extends over 16 amino acids. V lost 4 bases and J lost 2; bases outside the gene matches: 3. Germline values: CDR1 SGHAT, CDR2 FQNNGV. The chain's CDR3 is CASSSGLAGSKNIQYF. CDR3 DNA sequence: TGTGCCAGCAGCTCCGGACTAGCGGGGTCCAAAAACATTCAGTACTTC.

The chain links TRBV10-3 to TRBJ1-5; TRBD1 matches at 7 bases. V shed 0 bases, J shed 4 bases, and the junction held 3 bases outside the gene matches. This CDR3 has 15 amino acids. Germline assignment: CDR1 ENHRY and CDR2 SYGVKD. The CDR3 is CAISESGTANQPQHF. CDR3 sequence (DNA): TGTGCCATCAGTGAGTCTGGGACAGCTAATCAGCCCCAGCATTTT.

V usage is TRBV2 and J usage is TRBJ2-2; TRBD2 matches 7 bases. This CDR3 comprises 14 residues. Germline V gene lookup returns CDR1 SNHLY and CDR2 FYNNEI. V lost 7 bases and J lost 2; bases outside the gene matches: 4. The CDR3 sequence: CASTAGLNTGELFF. In nucleotides, the CDR3 is TGTGCCAGCACAGCGGGGCTAAACACCGGGGAGCTGTTTTTT. The whole variable domain, remainder taken from reference TRBV2 and TRBJ2-2, is EPEVTQTPSHQVTQMGQEVILRCVPISNHLYFYWYRQILGQKVEFLVSFYNNEISEKSEIFDDQFSVERPDGSNFTLKIRSTKLEDSAMYFCASTAGLNTGELFFGEGSRLTVL.

The rearrangement links TRBV11-3 to TRBJ2-1; TRBD2 is a possible D gene (5 bases). V was trimmed by 6 bases and J by 3 bases, leaving 15 bases between them. CDR1 is SGHNT, CDR2 YENEEA, per germline. CDR3 length equals 15 residues. CDR3 amino acids: CASSSREAGYNEQFF. As DNA, the CDR3 is TGTGCCAGCAGTTCCCGCGAGGCGGGCTACAATGAGCAGTTCTTC.

The chain carries TRBV2 and TRBJ1-5; possible D gene TRBD1, 5 bases. V was pared by 2 bases and J by 5 bases, with 10 bases between. There are 14 residues in the CDR3. From germline, CDR1 is SNHLY and CDR2 FYNNEI. The CDR3 DNA reads as TGTGCCAGCAGTGAACAGGGAAGAGATCAGCCCCAGCATTTT. Translation gives CASSEQGRDQPQHF.

V is TRBV2 and J is TRBJ2-3, with TRBD2 matching over 13 bases. Trimming took 8 bases from V and 2 from J; bases not matched to a gene: 4. The germline gives CDR1 SNHLY, CDR2 FYNNEI. The CDR3 loop spans 15 amino acids. The CDR3 DNA reads TGTGCCAGCGGGGGACTAGCGGGAAACACAGATACGCAGTATTTT. Translated, it gives CASGGLAGNTDTQYF.

This clone was observed once. This chain uses TRBV15 with TRBJ2-1, with 9 positions matching TRBD1. Looked up from germline, CDR1 is LNHNV and CDR2 is YYDKDF (reference sequence). This CDR3 has 15 amino acids. V shed 0 bases and J 5 bases; nucleotides not matched to a gene: 2. The CDR3 here is CATSRETGGNNEQFF. The DNA of the CDR3 is TGTGCCACCAGCAGAGAGACAGGGGGTAACAATGAGCAGTTCTTC.

This chain uses TRBV18 with TRBJ2-1; 12 nucleotides agree with TRBD2. The CDR3 totals 19 residues. Germline lookup yields CDR1 KGHSH and CDR2 LQKENI. Trimming at V came to 0 bases and at J to 2 bases, leaving 8 bases not matched to a gene. CDR3 sequence reads: CASSPPKLAGGSTYNEQFF. CDR3 sequence (DNA): TGTGCCAGCTCACCACCGAAACTAGCGGGGGGCTCAACCTACAATGAGCAGTTCTTC.

The rearrangement links TRBV5-1 to TRBJ2-1; D uncertain. The V gene's germline CDR1 is SGHRS and CDR2 YFSETQ. The CDR3 contains 12 residues. V was pared by 0 bases and J by 5 bases, with 3 bases between. CDR3 sequence (DNA): TGCGCCAGCAGCTTGGCTAACAATGAGCAGTTCTTC. Translation gives CASSLANNEQFF.

The chain recombines TRBV18 with TRBJ1-5; D ambiguous. V was clipped by 3 bases and J by 5 bases, with 11 bases between them. Germline values: CDR1 KGHSH, CDR2 LQKENI. This CDR3 is built from 14 residues. The CDR3 DNA reads as TGTGCCAGCTCACCCATAGGGTCTGATCAGCCCCAGCATTTT. It encodes CASSPIGSDQPQHF.

V is TRBV7-9 and J is TRBJ2-6, with D unresolved. The CDR3 totals 16 residues. Germline V gene sequence: CDR1 SEHNR, CDR2 FQNEAQ (reference sequence). The V end lost 6 bases, the J end lost 0 bases, and 12 bases lay between the germline ends. The CDR3 DNA is TGTGCCAGCAGGCCTAGAGCCTCCTCTGGGGCCAACGTCCTGACTTTC. Amino acids: CASRPRASSGANVLTF.

This chain connects TRBV9 to TRBJ2-6; D may be TRBD1 (5 bases). V was trimmed by 1 base and J by 3 bases, leaving 8 bases between them. The CDR3 covers 15 residues. The germline gives CDR1 SGDLS, CDR2 YYNGEE. The CDR3 coding sequence is TGTGCCAGCAGCGTACAGGGTTATGGGGCCAACGTCCTGACTTTC. Translation: CASSVQGYGANVLTF.

This rearrangement joins TRBV2 to TRBJ1-4; 7 bases align to TRBD1. The CDR3 spans 15 residues. Germline V gives CDR1 SNHLY, CDR2 FYNNEI. Trimming took 3 bases from V and 3 from J; bases not matched to a gene: 4. CDR3 in amino acids: CASSDEGAANEKLFF. The CDR3 DNA is TGTGCCAGCAGTGATGAGGGGGCGGCTAATGAAAAACTGTTTTTT.

V is TRBV19 and J is TRBJ1-2; D unclear. The CDR3 contains 13 residues. Germline V gene lookup returns CDR1 LNHDA and CDR2 SQIVND (reference sequence). The germline V and J ends were trimmed by 5 bases and 4 bases, with 11 bases remaining between them. In nucleotides, the CDR3 is TGTGCCAGTAGTGCACGGGCTGGCTATGGCTACACCTTC. Residues: CASSARAGYGYTF.

The genes are TRBV7-9 and TRBJ1-2; D may be TRBD1 (6 bases). The CDR3 spans 15 residues. Trimming pared 10 bases from V and 8 bases from J, leaving 26 bases between. Germline V gene data show CDR1 as SEHNR and CDR2 as FQNEAQ (reference sequence). The CDR3 loop is CATQFIQTGRRGYTF. The CDR3 DNA reads as TGTGCCACACAGTTTATACAAACAGGGAGGCGAGGCTACACCTTC.

The CDR3 loop reads CASSVGSYNEQFF. CDR3 bases: TGTGCCAGCAGCGTAGGGTCCTACAATGAGCAGTTCTTC. V is TRBV25-1 and J is TRBJ2-1; D is uncertain. The ends were cut back, 6 bases at V and 1 base at J, with 7 bases in the middle. Germline loops: CDR1 MGHDK, CDR2 SYGVNS. The CDR3 loop spans 13 amino acids.

The gene calls are TRBV6-4 and TRBJ2-7, with D possibly TRBD2 on 6 matching bases. The germline V gene has CDR1 MRHNA and CDR2 SNTAGT. V was pared by 10 bases and J by 3 bases, with 13 bases between. The CDR3 totals 12 residues. CDR3 nucleotide sequence: TGTGCCACCCTCTTGGGGGGCTACGAGCAGTACTTC. Translation gives CATLLGGYEQYF.

The V and J genes are TRBV5-1 and TRBJ1-6; no clear D gene. The CDR3 has 14 amino acids. V lost 0 bases, J lost 9 bases, and 10 bases lay in between. Germline values: CDR1 SGHRS, CDR2 YFSETQ. The chain's CDR3 is CASSLVSISSPLHF. The DNA of the CDR3 is TGCGCCAGCAGCTTGGTTTCCATAAGTTCACCCCTCCACTTT.

This chain uses TRBV5-1 with TRBJ1-1; TRBD1 aligns across 9 bases. CDR1 SGHRS and CDR2 YFSETQ come from the germline V gene. Trimming removed 3 bases from V and 5 bases from J; junction bases left unmatched: 5. This CDR3 has 14 residues. The chain's CDR3 is CASSWDREGTEAFF. In nucleotides, the CDR3 is TGCGCCAGCAGCTGGGACAGGGAAGGGACTGAAGCTTTCTTT. Full variable domain (rest looked up from reference TRBV5-1 and TRBJ1-1): KAGVTQTPRYLIKTRGQQVTLSCSPISGHRSVSWYQQTPGQGLQFLFEYFSETQRNKGNFPGRFSGRQFSNSRSEMNVSTLELGDSALYLCASSWDREGTEAFFGQGTRLTVV.

The chain links TRBV29-1 to TRBJ2-1; TRBD2 matches at 10 bases. V shed 4 bases, J shed 8 bases, and the junction held 8 bases outside the gene matches. This CDR3 is built from 14 residues. Germline V gene data show CDR1 as SQVTM and CDR2 as ANQGSEA. CDR3 sequence (DNA): TGCAGCGTTGTTCCCAGCGGGGGGGCAGATGAGCAGTTCTTC. Encoded protein: CSVVPSGGADEQFF.